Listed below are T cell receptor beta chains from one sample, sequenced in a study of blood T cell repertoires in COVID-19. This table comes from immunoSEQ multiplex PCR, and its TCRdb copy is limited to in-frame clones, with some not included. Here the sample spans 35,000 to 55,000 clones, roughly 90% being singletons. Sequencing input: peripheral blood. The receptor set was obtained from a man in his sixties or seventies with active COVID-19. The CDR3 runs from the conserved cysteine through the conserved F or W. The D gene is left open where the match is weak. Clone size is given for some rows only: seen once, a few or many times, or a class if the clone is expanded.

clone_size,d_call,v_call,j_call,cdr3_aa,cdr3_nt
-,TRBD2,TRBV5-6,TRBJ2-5,CASSLLAEETQYF,TGTGCCAGCAGCTTACTAGCGGAAGAGACCCAGTACTTC
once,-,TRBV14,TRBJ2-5,CASSQNRAETQYF,TGTGCCAGCAGCCAAAACAGGGCAGAGACCCAGTACTTC
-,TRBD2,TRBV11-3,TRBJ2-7,CASSLVKRGSSYEQYF,TGTGCCAGCAGCTTAGTAAAGCGGGGCAGCTCCTACGAGCAGTACTTC
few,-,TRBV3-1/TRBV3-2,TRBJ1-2,CASSLPGTNYGYTF,TGTGCCAGCAGCTTGCCCGGGACAAACTATGGCTACACCTTC
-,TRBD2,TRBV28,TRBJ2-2,CASSLLGLAGNTGELFF,TGTGCCAGCAGTTTACTGGGACTAGCGGGTAACACCGGGGAGCTGTTTTTT
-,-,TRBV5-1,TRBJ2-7,CASSLDRDPYEQYF,TGCGCCAGCAGCTTGGACAGGGACCCCTACGAGCAGTACTTC
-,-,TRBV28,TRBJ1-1,CASSSDRNTEAFF,TGTGCCAGCAGCTCCGACAGGAACACTGAAGCTTTCTTT
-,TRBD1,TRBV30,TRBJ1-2,CAWGYGGGIGYTF,TGTGCCTGGGGATACGGAGGGGGCATTGGCTACACCTTC
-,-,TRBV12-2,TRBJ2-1,CASRRTLAGGRSGRKGRNEQFF,TGTGCAAGTCGCCGCACTCTAGCGGGGGGACGATCCGGTAGAAAGGGGCGGAATGAGCAGTTCTTC
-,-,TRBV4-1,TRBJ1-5,CASSRQGSSNQPQHF,TGCGCCAGCAGCCGGCAGGGGTCGAGCAATCAGCCCCAGCATTTT
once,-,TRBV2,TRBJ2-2,CASREGQFTGELFF,TGTGCCAGCAGGGAGGGACAGTTCACCGGGGAGCTGTTTTTT
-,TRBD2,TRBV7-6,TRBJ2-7,CASSLGTSGSKQYF,TGTGCCAGCAGCTTAGGGACTAGCGGGTCAAAGCAGTACTTC
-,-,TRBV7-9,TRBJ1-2,CASSFSGVYGYTF,TGTGCCAGCAGCTTTTCGGGGGTCTATGGCTACACCTTC
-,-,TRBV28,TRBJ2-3,CASSFYGAGHRDTQYF,TGTGCCAGCAGTTTTTACGGAGCGGGACATAGAGATACGCAGTATTTT
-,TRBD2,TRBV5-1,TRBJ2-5,CASSFRTSGRETQYF,TGCGCCAGCAGCTTCAGGACTAGCGGGAGGGAGACCCAGTACTTC
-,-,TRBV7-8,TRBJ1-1,CASSSFRNTEAFF,TGTGCCAGCAGCTCTTTCAGAAACACTGAAGCTTTCTTT
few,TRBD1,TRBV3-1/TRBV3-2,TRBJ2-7,CASSQVHRGHEQYF,TGTGCCAGCAGCCAAGTTCACAGGGGCCACGAGCAGTACTTC
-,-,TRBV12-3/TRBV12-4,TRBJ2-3,CASLFSGTDTQYF,TGTGCCAGCCTCTTTAGCGGCACAGATACGCAGTATTTT
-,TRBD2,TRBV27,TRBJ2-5,CASSPRKGWRGEEETQYF,TGTGCCAGCAGTCCCCGGAAGGGGTGGCGGGGGGAGGAAGAGACCCAGTACTTC
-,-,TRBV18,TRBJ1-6,CASSPSGSRSPLHF,TGTGCCAGCTCACCATCGGGGTCGCGTTCACCCCTCCACTTT
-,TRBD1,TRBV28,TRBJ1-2,CASSLRETGGYGYTF,TGTGCCAGCAGTTTACGCGAGACAGGGGGGTATGGCTACACCTTC
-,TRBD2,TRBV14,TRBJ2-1,CASSRPVRSGSSYNEQFF,TGTGCCAGCAGCCGCCCCGTTCGAAGCGGGAGCTCCTACAATGAGCAGTTCTTC
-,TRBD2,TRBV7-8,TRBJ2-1,CASQTSVSSYNEQFF,TGTGCCAGCCAAACTAGCGTTAGCTCCTACAATGAGCAGTTCTTC
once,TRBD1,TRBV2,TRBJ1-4,CASSVRGYEKLFF,TGTGCCAGCAGTGTCAGGGGGTATGAAAAACTGTTTTTT
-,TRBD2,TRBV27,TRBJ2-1,CASTGRAGFVYEQFF,TGTGCCAGCACCGGGAGGGCCGGGTTTGTCTATGAGCAGTTCTTC
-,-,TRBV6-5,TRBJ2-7,CASTQRWTDEQYF,TGTGCCAGCACGCAAAGGTGGACAGACGAGCAGTACTTC
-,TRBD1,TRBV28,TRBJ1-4,CASSSTGATNEKLFF,TGTGCCAGCAGCTCTACAGGGGCAACTAATGAAAAACTGTTTTTT
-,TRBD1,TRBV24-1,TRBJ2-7,CATSERAGGSYEQYF,TGTGCCACCAGTGAGAGGGCAGGGGGCTCCTACGAGCAGTACTTC
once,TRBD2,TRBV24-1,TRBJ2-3,CATGAGTSRDTQYF,TGTGCCACCGGCGCCGGGACTAGTCGAGATACGCAGTATTTT
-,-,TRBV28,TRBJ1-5,CASLRRGSNQPQHF,TGTGCCAGCTTACGTAGGGGTTCGAATCAGCCCCAGCATTTT
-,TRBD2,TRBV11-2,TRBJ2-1,CASRQTSGGEQFF,TGTGCCAGCAGGCAGACTAGCGGGGGTGAGCAGTTCTTC
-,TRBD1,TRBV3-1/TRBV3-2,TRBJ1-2,CASSQARGQGDTF,TGTGCCAGCAGCCAAGCAAGGGGACAGGGCGACACCTTC
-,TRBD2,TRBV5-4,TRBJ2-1,CASSKLGGGWYNEQFF,TGTGCCAGCAGCAAATTGGGGGGAGGGTGGTACAATGAGCAGTTCTTC
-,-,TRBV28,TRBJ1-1,CASSLVNQRGEAFF,TGTGCCAGCAGTTTGGTGAACCAACGAGGTGAAGCTTTCTTT
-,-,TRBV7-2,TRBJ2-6,CASSSWTASGANVLTF,TGTGCCAGCAGCTCTTGGACAGCCTCTGGGGCCAACGTCCTGACTTTC
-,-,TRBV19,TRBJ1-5,CASKGTLDQPQHF,TGTGCCAGCAAAGGGACATTAGATCAGCCCCAGCATTTT
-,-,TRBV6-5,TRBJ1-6,CASRSNSPLHF,TGTGCCAGCAGGAGTAATTCACCCCTCCACTTT
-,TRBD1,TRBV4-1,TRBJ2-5,CASSPLDRGHQQETQYF,TGCGCCAGCAGCCCCCTGGACAGGGGGCACCAACAAGAGACCCAGTACTTC
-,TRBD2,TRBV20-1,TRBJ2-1,CSASEREGPPSSYNEQFF,TGCAGTGCTAGTGAGCGGGAGGGCCCCCCGAGCTCCTACAATGAGCAGTTCTTC
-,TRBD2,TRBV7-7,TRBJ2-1,CASSLSGTNNEQFF,TGTGCCAGCAGCCTTAGCGGGACCAACAATGAGCAGTTCTTC
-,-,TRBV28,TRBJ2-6,CASSFWQGEVGANVLTF,TGTGCCAGCAGTTTCTGGCAGGGCGAAGTCGGGGCCAACGTCCTGACTTTC
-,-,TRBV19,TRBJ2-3,CASSKGQLTDTQYF,TGTGCCAGTAGTAAGGGGCAGCTCACAGATACGCAGTATTTT
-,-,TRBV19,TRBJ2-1,CASRAGTRVREQFF,TGTGCCAGTAGAGCCGGGACTCGAGTTAGGGAGCAGTTCTTC
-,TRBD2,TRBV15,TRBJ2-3,CATSREERGGTDTQYF,TGTGCCACCAGCAGAGAAGAGCGGGGGGGCACAGATACGCAGTATTTT
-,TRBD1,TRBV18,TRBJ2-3,CASSPDRVRTDTQYF,TGTGCCAGCTCACCCGACAGGGTCAGGACAGATACGCAGTATTTT
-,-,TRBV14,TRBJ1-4,CASSRQVNEKLFF,TGTGCCAGCAGCCGGCAGGTGAATGAAAAACTGTTTTTT
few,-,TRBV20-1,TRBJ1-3,CSASSRGSGNTIYF,TGCAGTGCTAGTAGCAGGGGCTCTGGAAACACCATATATTTT
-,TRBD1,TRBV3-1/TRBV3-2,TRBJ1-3,CASSQFGQGSGNTIYF,TGTGCCAGCAGCCAGTTCGGACAGGGGTCTGGAAACACCATATATTTT
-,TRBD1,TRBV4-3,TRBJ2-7,CASSQEEGTGRSGVSYEQYF,TGCGCCAGCAGCCAAGAAGAGGGGACAGGGCGTTCGGGTGTGTCCTACGAGCAGTACTTC
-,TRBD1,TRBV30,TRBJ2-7,CAWRSTGPYEQYF,TGTGCCTGGAGGTCGACAGGGCCCTACGAGCAGTACTTC
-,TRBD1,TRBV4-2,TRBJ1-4,CASSSRAGGGEKLFF,TGTGCCAGCAGCTCTCGGGCAGGGGGCGGCGAAAAACTGTTTTTT
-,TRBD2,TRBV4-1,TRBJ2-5,CASNSPGAGEETQYF,TGCGCCAGCAACTCCCCCGGGGCGGGAGAGGAGACCCAGTACTTC
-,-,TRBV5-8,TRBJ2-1,CASRASATNEQFF,TGTGCCAGCAGGGCCAGCGCAACGAATGAGCAGTTCTTC